This TCR beta chain was recorded in a study of CD8+ T cells in alopecia areata. The wider study: The drug, oral tofacitinib, was given to treated patients at 5 to 10 mg twice daily. Percent of scalp involved defined treated patients' severity scores.

Treatment: oral pan-JAK inhibitor, 5-10 mg twice daily. Study-wide results and caveats: A great number of expanded lesional clones endured in scalp and blood during tofacitinib. Patients shared TCRs less clearly than mice did, possibly for HLA-related reasons.

The CDR3 covers 18 residues. Trimming cost V 2 bases and J 3 bases; bases outside gene matches: 6. From germline, CDR1 is SEHNR and CDR2 FQNEAQ (reference sequence). Of note for this clone: Its antigen is currently unknown.

It was cDNA, reverse transcribed from extracted RNA, that served as the sequencing template. Profiled with immunoSEQ multiplex PCR; TCRdb holds only in-frame clones, not every one. Among roughly 220,000 clones listed, roughly 66% were seen once. The receptor was derived from a human donor with alopecia areata. The J gene is TRBJ2-3, the V gene TRBV7-9; 15 bases match TRBD2. The source material was CD4+ T cells sorted from blood, sampled around week 42, from a patient treated with tofacitinib. CDR3 nucleotides: TGTGCCAGCAGCTTAACCCTCGGGACTAGCGGGGGGACAGATACGCAGTATTTT. It specifies CASSLTLGTSGGTDTQYF.